Below are 24 T cell receptor beta chains sequenced from a single sample in a study of T-cell reconstitution after alpha-beta-depleted transplantation in children. Unique molecular identifiers were used to barcode this TCRbeta library. TCRdb recomputed calls from the PCR reads with MiXCR, one row per CDR3 protein. Among some 220,000 distinct CDR3 sequences listed, about 9.2% were seen once. Material: PBMCs from the stem cell graft donor, obtained from the stem cell graft. The receptors were gathered from a human donor who donated a stem cell graft to a child with acute lymphoblastic leukemia.

This clonotype was detected ten times or more. J is TRBJ2-3 and V is TRBV10-3, with D possibly matching TRBD1 (5 bases). The CDR3 extends over 12 amino acids. Trimming stripped 5 bases from V and 5 bases from J, with 8 bases between. Looked up from germline, CDR1 is ENHRY and CDR2 is SYGVKD. The CDR3 sequence is CAISLRGDTQYF. CDR3 in DNA: TGTGCCATCAGTTTAAGGGGAGATACGCAGTATTTT.

The V gene is TRBV5-4, the J gene TRBJ2-2; D perhaps matches TRBD2 (7 bases). Germline CDR1 is SGHNT and CDR2 is YYREEE (reference sequence). V dropped 7 bases and J dropped 4 bases, with 14 bases sitting between them. The CDR3 has 14 amino acids. The CDR3 sequence is CASGRGASTGELFF. In DNA, the CDR3 is TGTGCCAGCGGCCGGGGGGCGAGCACCGGGGAGCTGTTTTTT.

In its sample, this clonotype was seen many times. This chain connects TRBV5-1 to TRBJ2-7, with D tentatively TRBD1 or TRBD2 (6 bases each). The V gene's germline CDR1 is SGHRS and CDR2 YFSETQ. The CDR3 is 14 amino acids. V was clipped by 7 bases and J by 4 bases, with 18 bases between them. The CDR3 DNA sequence: TGCGCCAGCTCGGGGAGTGGGGGGCATTACGAGCAGTACTTC. Amino acid sequence: CASSGSGGHYEQYF. Variable domain in full (rest from reference TRBV5-1 and TRBJ2-7): KAGVTQTPRYLIKTRGQQVTLSCSPISGHRSVSWYQQTPGQGLQFLFEYFSETQRNKGNFPGRFSGRQFSNSRSEMNVSTLELGDSALYLCASSGSGGHYEQYFGPGTRLTVT.

This clonotype appeared many times. The rearrangement uses TRBV19 and TRBJ2-7; no reliable D call. The germline gives CDR1 LNHDA, CDR2 SQIVND (reference sequence). The CDR3 runs 11 residues. Trimming shortened V by 1 base and J by 6 bases, and 4 bases separated the two germline ends. The CDR3 loop is CASSIGSEQYF. The CDR3 DNA reads TGTGCCAGTAGTATAGGTTCCGAGCAGTACTTC. Full variable domain (remainder filled in from reference TRBV19 and TRBJ2-7): DGGITQSPKYLFRKEGQNVTLSCEQNLNHDAMYWYRQDPGQGLRLIYYSQIVNDFQKGDIAEGYSVSREKKESFPLTVTSAQKNPTAFYLCASSIGSEQYFGPGTRLTVT.

The genes are TRBV7-6 and TRBJ1-1, with a possible D match to TRBD1 (5 bases). The CDR3 has 18 residues. V dropped 2 bases and J dropped 0 bases, with 19 bases sitting between them. Germline lookup yields CDR1 SGHVS and CDR2 FNYEAQ. Written as DNA, the CDR3 is TGTGCCAGCAGCTTAATTTTAACAGGCAACTTCATGAACACTGAAGCTTTCTTT. Protein sequence: CASSLILTGNFMNTEAFF. The variable domain in full, with the rest retrieved from reference TRBV7-6 and TRBJ1-1, is GAGVSQSPRYKVTKRGQDVALRCDPISGHVSLYWYRQALGQGPEFLTYFNYEAQQDKSGLPNDRFSAERPEGSISTLTIQRTEQRDSAMYRCASSLILTGNFMNTEAFFGQGTRLTVV.

In this sample, this clonotype turned up a few times. The rearrangement joins TRBV4-2 to TRBJ2-7; 9 bases match TRBD1. Trimming cost V 0 bases and J 6 bases; bases outside gene matches: 9. Germline V gives CDR1 LGHNA, CDR2 YNFKEQ. CDR3 length equals 16 residues. CDR3 nucleotide sequence: TGTGCCAGCAGCCAAGACGGACAGGGGTGGAAGTCCGAGCAGTACTTC. Translating gives CASSQDGQGWKSEQYF.

This clonotype was found a few times. The chain combines TRBV7-9 with TRBJ1-3; D may be TRBD1 (6 bases). The ends were cut back, 5 bases at V and 4 bases at J, with 18 bases in the middle. This CDR3 spans 16 amino acids. The germline V gene encodes CDR1 SEHNR and CDR2 FQNEAQ (reference sequence). CDR3 nucleotides: TGTGCCAGCAGCCGATCACCACAGGGTTCGGGAAACACCATATATTTT. Protein sequence: CASSRSPQGSGNTIYF.

The rearrangement joins TRBV5-5 to TRBJ1-1; D remains ambiguous. V shed 3 bases and J shed 6 bases, with 12 bases lying between them. This CDR3 spans 13 amino acids. Germline CDR1 and CDR2: SGHKS and YYEKEE (reference sequence). The CDR3 protein is CASSSVDKAEAFF. CDR3 nucleotides: TGTGCCAGCAGCTCGGTAGATAAGGCTGAAGCTTTCTTT.

This clonotype was picked up a small number of times. V gene TRBV5-1 combines with J gene TRBJ2-5; D possibly corresponds to TRBD1 (6 bases). This CDR3 is 15 amino acids long. The V gene lost 0 bases and the J gene lost 4 bases, with 13 bases spanning the gap. Germline V CDR1 and CDR2: SGHRS, YFSETQ. CDR3 region: CASSLASDSRETQYF. In nucleotides, the CDR3 is TGCGCCAGCAGCTTGGCGTCGGACAGTCGAGAGACCCAGTACTTC.

CDR3 in amino acids: CASSREEQGAGDEKLFF. CDR3 bases: TGTGCCAGCAGCCGAGAAGAACAGGGGGCAGGTGATGAAAAACTGTTTTTT. V is TRBV4-2 and J is TRBJ1-4; 9 positions agree with TRBD1. The junction had 12 bases not matched to a gene; V was cut back by 4 bases and J by 6 bases. The CDR3 is 17 residues long. Germline V gene lookup returns CDR1 LGHNA and CDR2 YNFKEQ.

The rearrangement joins TRBV6-5 to TRBJ2-7; D is possibly TRBD1 (6 bases). The CDR3 is 14 amino acids. V lost 5 bases to trimming and J lost 2 bases, with 13 bases between them. Germline CDR1 MNHEY, CDR2 SVGAGI. For the CDR3, the DNA is TGTGCCAGCAGTCCAGGGGACGGGACCTACGAGCAGTACTTC. This translates into CASSPGDGTYEQYF.

This clonotype was counted ten times or more. This rearrangement joins TRBV6-5 to TRBJ2-4; TRBD1 is a possible D gene (6 bases). Between the trimmed V and J ends, which lost 6 bases and 7 bases, there was a span of 10 bases. Per germline, CDR1 MNHEY and CDR2 SVGAGI. This CDR3 is 12 amino acids long. CDR3 sequence (DNA): TGTGCCAGCAGGGACAGACCTAACATTCAGTACTTC. Protein: CASRDRPNIQYF.

Ten or more counts support this clonotype. The chain couples TRBV4-2 to TRBJ2-1; D is unresolved. Trimming removed 1 base from V and 14 bases from J, with 15 bases in between. There are 13 residues in the CDR3. Germline CDR1 reads LGHNA; CDR2 reads YNFKEQ. The CDR3 reads CASSQAVGPAEFF. CDR3 nucleotides: TGTGCCAGCAGCCAAGCCGTCGGCCCAGCAGAGTTCTTC.

This clonotype came up a few times. The gene calls are TRBV4-1 and TRBJ1-6; D is perhaps TRBD1 (6 bases). CDR3 size: 15 residues. Germline V gene lookup returns CDR1 MGHRA and CDR2 YSYEKL. Trimming took off 3 bases at V and 12 bases at J, with 18 bases between the two ends. The CDR3 sequence is CASSQGGTFRQPLHF. The CDR3 bases are TGCGCCAGCAGCCAGGGGGGGACATTCCGGCAACCCCTCCACTTT.

The chain carries TRBV10-1 and TRBJ2-5; TRBD1 aligns across 7 bases. V lost 6 bases, J lost 1 base, and 5 bases stayed unmatched. This CDR3 is built from 14 residues. The germline V gene encodes CDR1 WNHNN and CDR2 SYGVQD (reference sequence). The chain's CDR3 is CASSSRDSQETQYF. In nucleotides, the CDR3 is TGCGCCAGCAGCAGCCGGGACAGCCAAGAGACCCAGTACTTC.

This clonotype was seen many times. The rearrangement joins TRBV27 to TRBJ2-7; weak D call: TRBD1 (6 bases). Between the trimmed V and J ends, which lost 2 bases and 3 bases, there was a span of 11 bases. This CDR3 has 14 amino acids. Germline V gives CDR1 MNHEY, CDR2 SMNVEV (reference sequence). CDR3 loop: CASSLTGFRYEQYF. In nucleotides, the CDR3 is TGTGCCAGCAGTTTAACAGGGTTCCGCTACGAGCAGTACTTC.

This clonotype was seen many times. The chain uses TRBV19 and TRBJ1-1; D gene unclear. The CDR3 has 16 amino acids. V dropped 4 bases and J dropped 6 bases, with 21 bases sitting between them. Germline-derived CDR1 and CDR2 are LNHDA and SQIVND (reference sequence). CDR3: CASSTTTKAKRAEAFF. The CDR3 bases are TGTGCCAGTAGTACAACCACAAAGGCCAAAAGGGCTGAAGCTTTCTTT.

This clonotype was counted ten times or more. The V and J genes are TRBV6-1 and TRBJ2-7; 9 nucleotides match TRBD1. Unmatched junction bases numbered 6, after V lost 1 base and J lost 5 bases. This CDR3 spans 15 amino acids. Germline values: CDR1 MNHNS, CDR2 SASEGT. The CDR3 DNA reads as TGTGCCAGCAGTGAAGGACAGGGGGATTCTGACGAGCAGTACTTC. It is translated as CASSEGQGDSDEQYF.

This clonotype was seen a handful of times. This rearrangement joins TRBV5-1 to TRBJ1-4; D call uncertain. Per germline, CDR1 SGHRS and CDR2 YFSETQ. V was shortened by 0 bases and J by 8 bases, with 11 bases between the two germline ends. The CDR3 spans 14 residues. Here the CDR3 reads CASSLVLDGEKLFF. Written as DNA, the CDR3 is TGCGCCAGCAGCTTGGTACTAGATGGAGAAAAACTGTTTTTT.

V usage is TRBV6-2 or TRBV6-3 and J usage is TRBJ2-5; possibly TRBD1 or TRBD2 for D (6 bases each). Germline values: CDR1 MNHEY, CDR2 SVGEGT. Trimming removed 7 bases from V and 7 bases from J, with 22 bases in between. CDR3 size: 15 residues. The CDR3 reads CASTVGTSEGGTQYF. The CDR3 DNA follows: TGTGCCAGCACCGTAGGGACTTCAGAGGGGGGGACCCAGTACTTC.

This sequence joins TRBV27 and TRBJ1-1; weak D call: TRBD1 (6 bases). The ends were cut back, 5 bases at V and 1 base at J, with 17 bases in the middle. This CDR3 contains 16 residues. Germline-derived CDR1 and CDR2 are MNHEY and SMNVEV (reference sequence). CDR3: CASSPQGWSGNTEAFF. DNA for the CDR3: TGTGCCAGCAGTCCTCAGGGGTGGAGTGGGAACACTGAAGCTTTCTTT.

V usage is TRBV2 and J usage is TRBJ1-5, with a weak D call TRBD1 (5 bases). The germline V and J ends were trimmed by 3 bases and 4 bases, with 7 bases remaining between them. CDR3 length equals 13 residues. Germline CDR1 and CDR2: SNHLY and FYNNEI. CDR3 region: CASSEDINQPQHF. The DNA for the CDR3 is TGTGCCAGCAGTGAGGACATAAATCAGCCCCAGCATTTT.

J is TRBJ1-6 and V is TRBV20-1, with a tentative D call TRBD1 (6 bases). V lost 1 base to trimming and J lost 8 bases, with 15 bases between them. Germline V gives CDR1 DFQATT, CDR2 SNEGSKA (reference sequence). This CDR3 contains 15 residues. The CDR3 sequence: CSARVTGRGDSPLHF. CDR3 in DNA: TGCAGTGCTAGAGTTACTGGCAGGGGTGATTCACCCCTCCACTTT.

This clonotype has only a few counts. The V call is TRBV5-1, the J call TRBJ1-1; the match to TRBD1 covers 8 bases. This CDR3 comprises 14 residues. V trimming: 4 bases; J trimming: 2 bases; junction bases outside the gene matches: 4. Per the germline V gene, CDR1 is SGHRS and CDR2 is YFSETQ. In DNA, the CDR3 is TGCGCCAGCAGCGCCGACAGGGGAAACACTGAAGCTTTCTTT. Translated: CASSADRGNTEAFF.